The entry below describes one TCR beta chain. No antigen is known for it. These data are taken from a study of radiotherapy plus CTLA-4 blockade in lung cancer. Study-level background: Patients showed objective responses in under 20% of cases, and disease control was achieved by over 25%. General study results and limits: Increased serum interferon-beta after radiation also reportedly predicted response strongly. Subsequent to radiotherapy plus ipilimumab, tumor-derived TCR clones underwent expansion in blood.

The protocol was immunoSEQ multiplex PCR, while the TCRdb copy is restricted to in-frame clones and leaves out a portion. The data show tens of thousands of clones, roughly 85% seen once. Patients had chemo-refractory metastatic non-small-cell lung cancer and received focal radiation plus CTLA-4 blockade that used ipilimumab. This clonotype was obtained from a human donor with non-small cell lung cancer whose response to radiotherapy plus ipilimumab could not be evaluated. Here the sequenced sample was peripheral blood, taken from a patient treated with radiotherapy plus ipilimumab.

The CDR3: CASSARDSQQPQHF. CDR3 nucleotides: TGTGCCAGCAGCGCCCGGGACTCCCAGCAGCCCCAGCATTTT. The chain links TRBV9 to TRBJ1-5, with D perhaps matching TRBD1 (5 bases). Germline loops: CDR1 SGDLS, CDR2 YYNGEE. The germline V and J ends were trimmed by 3 bases and 7 bases, with 14 bases remaining between them. This CDR3 is 14 amino acids long.